The source of this T cell receptor beta chain is a study of control samples from healthy donors and cancer patients. Using immunoSEQ multiplex PCR, the repertoire was profiled, and TCRdb retains in-frame clones only, with some absent. The repertoire includes roughly 100,000 clones, roughly 91% of them detected once, and approximately 19% sits in the top ten. Between the trimmed V and J ends, which lost 0 bases and 0 bases, there was a span of 17 bases. Germline CDR1 reads SGHNT; CDR2 reads YENEEA. The CDR3 sequence is 18 residues long. Sequencing was performed on PBMCs. The clonotype originates from a man between 60 and 75 years old with lung cancer. The rearrangement links TRBV11-3 to TRBJ1-1, with D perhaps matching TRBD1 (6 bases). CDR3: CASSLEGGRRQVNTEAFF. In DNA, the CDR3 is TGTGCCAGCAGCTTAGAAGGCGGTCGGAGACAGGTGAACACTGAAGCTTTCTTT.